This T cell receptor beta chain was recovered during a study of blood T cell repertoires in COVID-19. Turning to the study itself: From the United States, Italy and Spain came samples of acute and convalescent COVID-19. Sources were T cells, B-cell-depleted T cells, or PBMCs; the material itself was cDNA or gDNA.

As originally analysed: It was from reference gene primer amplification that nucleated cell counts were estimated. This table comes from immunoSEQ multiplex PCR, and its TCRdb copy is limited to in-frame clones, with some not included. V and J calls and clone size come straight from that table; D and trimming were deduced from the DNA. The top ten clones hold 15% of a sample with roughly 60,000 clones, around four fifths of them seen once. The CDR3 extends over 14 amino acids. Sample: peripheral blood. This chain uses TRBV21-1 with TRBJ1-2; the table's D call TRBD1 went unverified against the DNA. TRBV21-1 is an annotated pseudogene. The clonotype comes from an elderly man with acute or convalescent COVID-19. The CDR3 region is CASSLTGRLYGYTF. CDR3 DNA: TGTGCCAGCAGCCTGACAGGGAGACTCTATGGCTACACCTTC.